This TCR beta chain was documented in a study of vaccination and CD4 T cells after COVID-19. Sample share makes this clonotype medium-sized. Its antigen is not identified. Cultured CD4+ T-cell DNA underwent Oncomine TCR Beta short-read sequencing. The template was genomic DNA from cultured CD4+ T cells. TCRdb processed the PCR reads anew with MiXCR; each CDR3 protein has one entry. The profile shows 700 or so distinct CDR3 sequences, 13% of them singletons. Trimming stripped 6 bases from V and 16 bases from J, with 19 bases between. CDR1 and CDR2 (germline): SNHLY, FYNNEI. This CDR3 region has 12 residues. The sample's treatment: approximately nine-day PBMC culture with coronavirus spike peptide pools or control peptides (ViraFEST assay). Those CD4+ T cells from the unexposed donor predate the COVID-19 pandemic (2011-2018).

Sequenced material: CD4+ T cells from blood, cultured in vitro. The gene calls are TRBV2 and TRBJ1-3; TRBD1 might be the D (6 bases). The TCR comes from a human donor in good health. The CDR3 DNA follows: TGTGCCAGCAGGGCAACCGACAGGATATCTTATTTT. This translates into CASRATDRISYF.